The T cell receptor beta chain described here comes from a study of blood T cell repertoires in COVID-19. Study as a whole: Donors in the United States, Italy and Spain gave samples during acute or convalescent COVID-19. PBMCs, B-cell-depleted T cells, or T cells were the source of the cDNA or gDNA that made up the material.

Germline trimming cut 4 bases from V and 4 bases from J; bases unmatched to any gene: 3. CDR3 length: 15 residues. Per germline, CDR1 KGHSH and CDR2 LQKENI. In the authors' workflow: Amplification of reference gene primers was used by the study to estimate nucleated cell counts. The assay was immunoSEQ multiplex PCR, and TCRdb's table has in-frame clones only and misses some. The DNA gave D and trimming, while V, J and clone size come from that table. Of 170,000 or so clones listed, 80% to 90% are singletons. The TCR comes from a man aged 18 to 29 who had recovered from COVID-19. The gene calls are TRBV18 and TRBJ2-3; 12 bases map to TRBD1. What was sequenced was peripheral blood. The CDR3 bases are TGTGCCAGCTCACTAGGGACAGGGGGCGCAGATACGCAGTATTTT. Its translation: CASSLGTGGADTQYF.